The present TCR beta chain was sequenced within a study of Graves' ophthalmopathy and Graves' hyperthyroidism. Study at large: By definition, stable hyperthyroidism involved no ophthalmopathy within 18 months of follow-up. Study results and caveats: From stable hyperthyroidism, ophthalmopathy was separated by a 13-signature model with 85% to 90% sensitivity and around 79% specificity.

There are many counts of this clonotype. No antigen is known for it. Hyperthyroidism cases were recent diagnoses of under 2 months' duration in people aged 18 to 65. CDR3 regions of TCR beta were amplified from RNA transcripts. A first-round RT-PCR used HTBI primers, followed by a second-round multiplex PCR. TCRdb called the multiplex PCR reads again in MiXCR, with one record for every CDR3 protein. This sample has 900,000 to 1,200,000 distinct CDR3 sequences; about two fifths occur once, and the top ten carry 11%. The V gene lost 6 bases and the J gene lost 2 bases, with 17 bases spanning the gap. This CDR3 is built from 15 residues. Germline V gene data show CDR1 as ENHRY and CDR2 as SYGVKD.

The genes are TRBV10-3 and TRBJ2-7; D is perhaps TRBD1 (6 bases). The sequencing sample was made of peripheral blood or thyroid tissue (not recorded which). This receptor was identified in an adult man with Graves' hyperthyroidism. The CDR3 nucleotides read TGTGCCATCAGGGGACACCCGACAGAAGCCTACGAGCAGTACTTC. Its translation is CAIRGHPTEAYEQYF.